This is a list of T cell receptor beta chains from one sample in a study of control samples from healthy donors and cancer patients. The assay was immunoSEQ multiplex PCR, and TCRdb's table has in-frame clones only and misses some. The data show about 84,000 clones, more than 65% seen once. The sequenced sample consisted of PBMCs. The receptors originated from a man in his sixties with head and neck cancer. The CDR3 runs from the conserved cysteine through the conserved F or W. D genes are given only for firm matches. The size field is filled for only some rows; it gives once, few, many or a size class.

j_call clone_size d_call v_call cdr3_nt cdr3_aa
TRBJ2-2 NA NA TRBV15 TGTGCCACCAGCAGACCGGGACTTTCGAACACCGGGGAGCTGTTTTTT CATSRPGLSNTGELFF
TRBJ2-5 NA NA TRBV5-1 TGCGCCAGCAGCGCCACTTGGACGGGGCCCCAAGAGACCCAGTACTTC CASSATWTGPQETQYF
TRBJ2-2 few NA TRBV15 TGTGCCACCAGGGGATCCGGGGAGCTGTTTTTT CATRGSGELFF
TRBJ1-1 NA NA TRBV5-1 TGCGCCAGCAGCTTGCGGCAGGGCATGAACACTGAAGCTTTCTTT CASSLRQGMNTEAFF
TRBJ2-3 few TRBD2 TRBV11-1 TGTGCCAGCAGCTTATGGAGCGGGGACACAGATACGCAGTATTTT CASSLWSGDTDTQYF
TRBJ2-1 NA TRBD1 TRBV9 TGTGCCAGCAGCGTAGAGGGACAGGGGGGAAACAATGAGCAGTTCTTC CASSVEGQGGNNEQFF
TRBJ2-7 NA TRBD2 TRBV4-1 TGCGCCAGCAGCCAAGGCAAAGCGGGAGGTTCTACCTACGAGCAGTACTTC CASSQGKAGGSTYEQYF
TRBJ2-1 NA NA TRBV5-1 TGCGCCAGCAGCTTGGTGACGCTAAGCCGCCTCGCTTTGGATGAGCAGTTCTTC CASSLVTLSRLALDEQFF
TRBJ2-7 NA NA TRBV20-1 TGCAGTGCTGGTGGGCTCTACGAGCAGTACTTC CSAGGLYEQYF
TRBJ1-1 NA TRBD1 TRBV2 TGTGCCAGCAAACCGGGACAGGGGTATATGAACACTGAAGCTTTCTTT CASKPGQGYMNTEAFF
TRBJ2-2 NA NA TRBV10-3 TGTGCCATCAGTGAGTCCGCACGCGGGGAGCTGTTTTTT CAISESARGELFF
TRBJ2-2 NA NA TRBV24-1 TGTGCCACCGGGCGCGGGGGCGGGACCGGGGAGCTGTTTTTT CATGRGGGTGELFF
TRBJ2-7 NA TRBD1 TRBV4-1 TGCGCCAGCAGCCAACTCACAGGGGGATCCTACGAGCAGTACTTC CASSQLTGGSYEQYF
TRBJ1-1 NA TRBD1 TRBV19 TGTGCCAGTAGTCGGCAGACAGGGGGGGACAACACTGAAGCTTTCTTT CASSRQTGGDNTEAFF
TRBJ2-7 NA NA TRBV20-1 TGCAGTGCTAGAGGGTTGCTCGAGCAGTACTTC CSARGLLEQYF
TRBJ2-6 NA TRBD2 TRBV11-3 TGTGCCAGCAGCTCGGGGGGAGGTGGGGCCAACGTCCTGACTTTC CASSSGGGGANVLTF
TRBJ2-1 NA NA TRBV7-9 TGTGCCAGCAGCTTAGTGCGTCGGAGCATCAATGAGCAGTTCTTC CASSLVRRSINEQFF
TRBJ2-3 NA NA TRBV29-1 TGCAGCGTTGCGCGTGGGGGACCCGGGGATACGCAGTATTTT CSVARGGPGDTQYF
TRBJ2-7 NA TRBD1 TRBV7-9 TGTGCCAGCAGCTTAGCCGGGACAGGGGCCTACGAGCAGTACTTC CASSLAGTGAYEQYF
TRBJ1-2 NA NA TRBV28 TGTGCCAGCAGTTTGTTAAGATTCTATGGCTACACCTTC CASSLLRFYGYTF
TRBJ1-1 NA NA TRBV19 TGTGCCAGTAGTATCGACGGGTATACAGGCACTGAAGCTTTCTTT CASSIDGYTGTEAFF
TRBJ1-2 NA NA TRBV30 TGTGCCTGGACCCTCCGGCCGGGGGGGAGGTATGGCTACACCTTC CAWTLRPGGRYGYTF
TRBJ2-7 NA TRBD2 TRBV5-4 TGTGCCAGCAGCTTGGGCGGGACTAGCGGAACGGGCGAGCAGTACTTC CASSLGGTSGTGEQYF
TRBJ2-5 NA TRBD1 TRBV7-9 TGTGCCAGCAGCTTACTAATAGGACAGGGACCGACCCAGTACTTC CASSLLIGQGPTQYF
TRBJ2-1 once TRBD2 TRBV5-4 TGTGCCAGCAGCTTGGCGCCGCTAGCGGGAGGTTACAATGAGCAGTTCTTC CASSLAPLAGGYNEQFF
TRBJ2-1 NA NA TRBV2 TGTGCCAGCATTTGGACAGCCTACAATGAGCAGTTCTTC CASIWTAYNEQFF
TRBJ2-7 NA NA TRBV6-5 TGTGCCACCCTGGGCAACTCCTACGAGCAGTACTTC CATLGNSYEQYF
TRBJ1-3 NA NA TRBV5-6 TGTGCCAGCAGCTTGGTTGGGACCCTCGATTTT CASSLVGTLDF
TRBJ2-3 NA NA TRBV7-8 TGTGCCAGCAGCTTAGCGATTCCCCCAGATACGCAGTATTTT CASSLAIPPDTQYF